This entry is about one TCR beta chain. The germline gives CDR1 SGHTA, CDR2 FQGNSA. The CDR3 contains 16 residues. V lost 4 bases, J lost 4 bases, and 19 bases lay in between. The repertoire was sequenced with immunoSEQ multiplex PCR; TCRdb's copy has only in-frame clones and lacks some. The data contain about 680,000 clones, around 89% of them singletons. This sample was included in a study of Ad26.COV2.S vaccination and SARS-CoV-2 variants. Whole-study context: A participant enrolled in the COV1001 Ad26.COV2.S trial arm provided the sample. The vaccine Ad26.COV2.S was put into the muscle once, or twice with 56 days between.

Treatment reported: roughly 18 received Ad26.COV2.S at low or high dose, single or two shots; 5 received placebo; per-sample allocation not given. Vaccine and placebo recipients were sampled on day 63 after the first injection. Sequencing was performed on peripheral blood, taken in a trial of Ad26.COV2.S vaccine versus placebo. The sequence was collected from a person between 18 and 65 years old who received the Ad26.COV2.S COVID-19 vaccine or a placebo. This chain connects TRBV7-2 to TRBJ1-2; possibly TRBD1 for D (6 bases). Here the CDR3 DNA reads TGTGCCAGCAGCTCATTCCAGGGGTTAGGAAGCTATGGCTACACCTTC. Translated: CASSSFQGLGSYGYTF.